A selection of T cell receptor beta chains follows, all from one sample in a study of OX40 agonist ivuxolimab in advanced cancers. The repertoire was sequenced with immunoSEQ multiplex PCR; TCRdb's copy has only in-frame clones and lacks some. The sample contains around 74,000 clones, roughly 80% of which appear only once. Sequences were derived from CD4+ or CD8+ T cells sorted from blood, sampled in a trial of the OX40 agonist ivuxolimab. All receptors come from an adult with an advanced solid tumor such as melanoma, head and neck, liver or kidney cancer. The CDR3 runs from the conserved cysteine through the conserved F or W. The D gene is left open where the match is weak. Only part of the rows carry a size: once, few, many, or a class if the clone is expanded.

clone size	V gene	J gene	D gene	CDR3 DNA	CDR3 protein
once	TRBV5-6	TRBJ2-5	.	TGTGCCAGCAGCCTCCGGGACTCCCTTACCCAGTACTTC	CASSLRDSLTQYF
.	TRBV28	TRBJ2-5	.	TGTGCCAGCAGTAAAACTTCAAGGATCGGCAGGGGTTATCGAGAGACCCAGTACTTC	CASSKTSRIGRGYRETQYF
.	TRBV7-6	TRBJ2-1	.	TGTGCCAGCAGCTTAGACACCTACAATGAGCAGTTCTTC	CASSLDTYNEQFF
.	TRBV7-6	TRBJ2-3	.	TGTGCCAGCAGCTCGCAGCAGATAGATACGCAGTATTTT	CASSSQQIDTQYF
.	TRBV18	TRBJ2-1	.	TGTGCCAGCTCACCTAAGATGACATACAATGAGCAGTTCTTC	CASSPKMTYNEQFF
.	TRBV7-2	TRBJ1-3	.	TGTGCCAGCAGCTTACACAGTGGAAACACCATATATTTT	CASSLHSGNTIYF
.	TRBV10-3	TRBJ2-7	TRBD1	TGTGCCATCAGGCCGGGACAGGGGCCATCCTACGAGCAGTACTTC	CAIRPGQGPSYEQYF
.	TRBV9	TRBJ2-5	.	TGTGCCAGCAGCGTAGATTCAGGGGTGTGGGAGACCCAGTACTTC	CASSVDSGVWETQYF
.	TRBV2	TRBJ1-6	.	TGTGCCAGCAATCCGACGGCGCCGTCACAGCCTTTAGCCCTCCACTTT	CASNPTAPSQPLALHF
.	TRBV6-1	TRBJ2-2	.	TGTGCCAGCACCGGAGAGGGGACCGGGGAGCTGTTTTTT	CASTGEGTGELFF
once	TRBV19	TRBJ1-1	.	TGTGCCAGTAGTAGGACAGCCGAAGCTTTCTTT	CASSRTAEAFF
.	TRBV10-3	TRBJ2-1	TRBD2	TGTGCCATCAGTGAGCCGACTAGCGGGATGTCCTACAATGAGCAGTTCTTC	CAISEPTSGMSYNEQFF
.	TRBV2	TRBJ1-5	TRBD1	TGTGCCAGCAGTAACAGGGGTCCCCTAAGCAATCAGCCCCAGCATTTT	CASSNRGPLSNQPQHF
once	TRBV30	TRBJ2-7	.	TGTGCCTGGAATGAAGTAGGGCTGGAGCAGTACTTC	CAWNEVGLEQYF
.	TRBV7-2	TRBJ1-5	.	TGTGCCAGCAGCTTAGAATTCGGGGCCAGTCAGCCCCAGCATTTT	CASSLEFGASQPQHF
.	TRBV5-1	TRBJ2-5	.	TGCGCCAGCAGCTTGGTTCCGGGCCGCGCAACCGAGACCCAGTACTTC	CASSLVPGRATETQYF
.	TRBV19	TRBJ1-5	TRBD1	TGTGCCAGTACCGGGACAGGCAATCAGCCCCAGCATTTT	CASTGTGNQPQHF
.	TRBV2	TRBJ2-1	.	TGTGCCAGCGATACCTACAATGAGCAGTTCTTC	CASDTYNEQFF
.	TRBV7-3	TRBJ1-3	.	TGTGCCAGCAGCTTAACGCCGAGCTCTGGAAACACCATATATTTT	CASSLTPSSGNTIYF
.	TRBV5-6	TRBJ2-2	TRBD1	TGTGCCAGCAGCTTGGGTCAGGGGGTTGCCGGGGAGCTGTTTTTT	CASSLGQGVAGELFF
.	TRBV4-3	TRBJ2-7	.	TGCGCCAGCAGCCAAGCGGCACACAGGGGGGGATACGAGCAGTACTTC	CASSQAAHRGGYEQYF
.	TRBV2	TRBJ1-5	.	TGTGCCAGCAGTGATATGGGAGTTAATCAGCCCCAGCATTTT	CASSDMGVNQPQHF
.	TRBV9	TRBJ2-1	.	TGTGCCAGCAGCCCCCGACACTCAACTTACAATGAGCAGTTCTTC	CASSPRHSTYNEQFF
.	TRBV5-1	TRBJ2-6	TRBD2	TGCGCCAGCAGACGGACGCAGGGAGGGTCTGGGGCCAACGTCCTGACTTTC	CASRRTQGGSGANVLTF
.	TRBV4-3	TRBJ1-3	.	TGCGCCAGCACCACCGACATTAGCTCTGGAAACACCATATATTTT	CASTTDISSGNTIYF
.	TRBV19	TRBJ2-1	TRBD1	TGTGCCAGTAGTAGTGGGACAGGGCAGTTCTTC	CASSSGTGQFF
.	TRBV7-3	TRBJ2-1	.	TGTGCCAGCAGCTTAGGGTCGGGCCGGGACTCCTACAATGAGCAGTTCTTC	CASSLGSGRDSYNEQFF
.	TRBV7-2	TRBJ2-7	TRBD2	TGTGCCAGCAGCGCCGGACTAGCGGGACCCTACGAGCAGTACTTC	CASSAGLAGPYEQYF
.	TRBV28	TRBJ1-3	TRBD1	TGTGCCAGCAGCGAGCTACGGCCCATGACAGGGGGTCGAGGAAACACCATATATTTT	CASSELRPMTGGRGNTIYF
.	TRBV29-1	TRBJ2-3	.	TGCAGCGGTTGGGAGGGCACAGATACGCAGTATTTT	CSGWEGTDTQYF
many	TRBV28	TRBJ1-4	.	TGTGCCTCAAACGGGGCAATCAGGGGAGAAAAACTGTTTTTT	CASNGAIRGEKLFF
.	TRBV11-1	TRBJ1-2	.	TGTGCCAGCAGCGGCAGGGGCGGCTACACCTTC	CASSGRGGYTF
.	TRBV5-1	TRBJ2-3	TRBD2	TGCGCCAGCAGCTTGGGGGGCGGGAGGATGAATACGCAGTATTTT	CASSLGGGRMNTQYF
.	TRBV4-2	TRBJ2-3	.	TGTGCCAGCAGCCAGGATAGCAGAAATACGCAGTATTTT	CASSQDSRNTQYF
few	TRBV5-3	TRBJ2-4	TRBD1	TGTGCCAGAAGCCCCGGACAGGGCAGAGCCAAAAACATTCAGTACTTC	CARSPGQGRAKNIQYF
.	TRBV6-5	TRBJ1-3	.	TGTGCCAGCAGGCAAGGGCTACTGACTGGAAACACCATATATTTT	CASRQGLLTGNTIYF
.	TRBV7-2	TRBJ1-3	.	TGTGCCAGCAGCCACCGATCGTCCTACTCTGGAAACACCATATATTTT	CASSHRSSYSGNTIYF
.	TRBV7-2	TRBJ2-7	.	TGTGCCAGCAGCTTAGTCTCGGGGCCGTCCTACGAGCAGTACTTC	CASSLVSGPSYEQYF
.	TRBV5-1	TRBJ2-5	TRBD2	TGCGCCAGCAGCTTGTCGACTAGCGGGAGTGAGAAGACCCAGTACTTC	CASSLSTSGSEKTQYF
.	TRBV5-4	TRBJ2-5	.	TGTGCCAGCAGCTTGAAGGGCCAAGAGACCCAGTACTTC	CASSLKGQETQYF